This TCR beta chain was recovered during a study of OX40 agonist ivuxolimab in advanced cancers. General study findings and limits: Patients who responded partially at 0.1-3.0 mg/kg showed clonal expansion ranking among the lowest.

CDR3 size: 16 residues. From germline, CDR1 is MGHRA and CDR2 YSYEKL. V lost 6 bases, J lost 9 bases, and 26 bases lay in between. Baseline, cycle 4 day 1, and cycle 7 day 1 were the blood sampling points. With regard to this clone: What it binds is not known.

The protocol was immunoSEQ multiplex PCR, while the TCRdb copy is restricted to in-frame clones and leaves out a portion. The repertoire has fewer than 55,000 clones, 75% to 90% of them found once; the top ten carry under 13%. The sample consisted of CD4+ or CD8+ T cells sorted from blood, taken in a trial of the OX40 agonist ivuxolimab. V is TRBV4-1 and J is TRBJ1-1; D might be TRBD1 (6 bases). This clonotype originated in an adult with an advanced solid tumor such as melanoma, head and neck, liver or kidney cancer. The CDR3 nucleotides read TGCGCCAGCAGTCCGACACAGCAAGGGACAATCGAAAAAGCTTTCTTT. Its translation: CASSPTQQGTIEKAFF.